One sample yielded the 13 T cell receptor beta chains listed below, sequenced in a study of T-cell reconstitution after alpha-beta-depleted transplantation in children. Unique molecular identifiers tagged the TCRbeta library. TCRdb re-analysed the PCR reads in MiXCR, keeping a single row per CDR3 protein. This table has around 370,000 distinct CDR3 sequences, about a sixth appearing once. Sequences were derived from PBMCs, mostly from graft donor cells, sampled 360 days after TCRalphabeta/CD19-depleted stem cell transplant. Receptor source: a male patient aged 2-10 years who had a stem cell transplant for acute lymphoblastic leukemia, so the T cells may come from the graft donor.

This sequence joins TRBV6-2 or TRBV6-3 and TRBJ2-1, with TRBD2 matching 14 bases. This CDR3 contains 18 residues. With 8 bases clipped from V and 4 bases from J, the junction kept 13 bases outside the gene matches. CDR1 is MNHEY and CDR2 is SVGEGT in the germline V gene. As DNA, the CDR3 is TGTGCCAGCGGACTCGGACGGACTAGCGGGAGGAGTTACAATGAGCAGTTCTTC. Encoded protein: CASGLGRTSGRSYNEQFF.

This clonotype was recorded a few times. V gene TRBV18 combines with J gene TRBJ1-3; D is uncertain. The germline V gene has CDR1 KGHSH and CDR2 LQKENI. The CDR3 consists of 13 residues. With 2 bases removed from V and 6 bases from J, the gap between germline ends came to 8 bases. The CDR3 protein is CASSPSAQNTIYF. For the CDR3, the DNA is TGTGCCAGCTCACCATCGGCCCAAAACACCATATATTTT.

The chain combines TRBV29-1 with TRBJ2-3; 7 bases agree with TRBD1. Trimming cost V 7 bases and J 3 bases; bases outside gene matches: 7. Germline values: CDR1 SQVTM, CDR2 ANQGSEA. The CDR3 contains 13 residues. CDR3 region: CSEEGGLTDTQYF. CDR3 bases: TGCAGCGAGGAAGGGGGCCTAACAGATACGCAGTATTTT.

This clonotype was detected only a few times. J is TRBJ2-1 and V is TRBV24-1, with D tentatively TRBD2 (5 bases). V lost 3 bases to trimming and J lost 4 bases, with 12 bases between them. The CDR3 extends over 15 amino acids. In germline, CDR1 is KGHDR, CDR2 SFDVKD. CDR3 sequence: CATSDNTRYYNEQFF. The CDR3 DNA is TGTGCCACCAGTGATAATACTAGGTATTACAATGAGCAGTTCTTC.

This clonotype was counted a few times. The J gene is TRBJ2-2, the V gene TRBV12-3 or TRBV12-4; tentative D call: TRBD2 (6 bases). The CDR3 is made up of 19 amino acids. Trimming took 5 bases from V and 0 from J, leaving 22 bases between them. CDR3: CASSTPTRLDRANTGELFF. In DNA, the CDR3 is TGTGCCAGCAGTACACCGACTAGGCTAGACCGCGCGAACACCGGGGAGCTGTTTTTT.

This clonotype came up once. This chain links TRBV5-1 with TRBJ2-5; no reliable D call. This CDR3 comprises 14 residues. CDR1 SGHRS and CDR2 YFSETQ come from the germline V gene. V shed 1 base and J shed 0 bases, with 7 bases lying between them. The CDR3 bases are TGCGCCAGCAGCTTGAGTTTCCACCAAGAGACCCAGTACTTC. It encodes CASSLSFHQETQYF.

The chain carries TRBV28 and TRBJ2-7; D call uncertain. The CDR3 covers 12 residues. With 4 bases removed from V and 3 bases from J, the gap between germline ends came to 7 bases. Per germline, CDR1 MDHEN and CDR2 SYDVKM. DNA for the CDR3: TGTGCCAGCAGTTCGACGGACTACGAGCAGTACTTC. Protein product: CASSSTDYEQYF.

In its sample, this clonotype was seen many times. Here the CDR3 DNA reads TGCGCCAGCAGCCAAGGGACAGGGGATGAGCAGTTCTTC. Its protein product is CASSQGTGDEQFF. The chain links TRBV4-3 to TRBJ2-1, with 9 bases that match TRBD1. The germline V gene encodes CDR1 LGHNA and CDR2 YSLEER. Losses at the gene ends were 1 base for V and 8 bases for J; bases not matched to a gene: 0. The CDR3 totals 13 residues.

This clonotype was seen a handful of times. The J gene is TRBJ2-3, the V gene TRBV12-3 or TRBV12-4, with unresolved D. The CDR3 has 18 amino acids. With 1 base removed from V and 6 bases from J, the gap between germline ends came to 23 bases. CDR3 sequence (DNA): TGTGCCAGCAGTTTAGGGGCCCGTCGGACCTCCTTCGGGGATACGCAGTATTTT. Its protein is CASSLGARRTSFGDTQYF.

The genes are TRBV7-9 and TRBJ1-5, with TRBD1 matching over 10 bases. The CDR3 totals 15 residues. Germline assignment: CDR1 SEHNR and CDR2 FQNEAQ (reference sequence). Trimming at V came to 5 bases and at J to 7 bases, leaving 8 bases not matched to a gene. The CDR3 bases are TGTGCCAGCAGCGTAGGGACAGGGGTATCGCAGCCCCAGCATTTT. Translated, it gives CASSVGTGVSQPQHF.

This rearrangement joins TRBV28 to TRBJ2-2; D is unclear. The ends were cut back, 4 bases at V and 3 bases at J, with 12 bases in the middle. The CDR3 has 15 amino acids. Germline V gene lookup returns CDR1 MDHEN and CDR2 SYDVKM. The CDR3 DNA reads TGTGCCAGCAGTTCCGGCTATCTGGACACCGGGGAGCTGTTTTTT. Residues: CASSSGYLDTGELFF.

This clonotype was picked up a small number of times. This rearrangement joins TRBV25-1 to TRBJ1-2; no clear D. In germline, CDR1 is MGHDK, CDR2 SYGVNS. V was pared by 3 bases and J by 7 bases, with 12 bases between. This CDR3 has 13 residues. For the CDR3, the DNA is TGTGCCAGCAGTGACCACCTCCCCGGTGGCTACACCTTC. It is translated as CASSDHLPGGYTF.

The table lists this clonotype with a few counts. The CDR3 spells CASTPTGGGNYGYTF. CDR3 DNA sequence: TGTGCCAGCACTCCGACAGGGGGGGGAAACTATGGCTACACCTTC. The chain links TRBV6-1 to TRBJ1-2; 9 nucleotides align to TRBD1. Germline CDR1 reads MNHNS; CDR2 reads SASEGT. With V trimmed by 7 bases and J by 2 bases, 8 bases remained unmatched. This CDR3 contains 15 residues.